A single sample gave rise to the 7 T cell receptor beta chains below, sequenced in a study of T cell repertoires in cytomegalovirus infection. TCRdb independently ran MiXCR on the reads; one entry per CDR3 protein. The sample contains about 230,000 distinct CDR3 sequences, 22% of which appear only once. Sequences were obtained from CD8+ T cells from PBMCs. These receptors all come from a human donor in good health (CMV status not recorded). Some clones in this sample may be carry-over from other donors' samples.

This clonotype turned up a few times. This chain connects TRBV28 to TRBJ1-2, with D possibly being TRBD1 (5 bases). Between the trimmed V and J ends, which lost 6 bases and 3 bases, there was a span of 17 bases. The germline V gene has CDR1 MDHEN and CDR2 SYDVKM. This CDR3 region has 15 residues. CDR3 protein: CASSPPGARDYGYTF. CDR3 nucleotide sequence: TGTGCCAGCAGCCCCCCCGGGGCCCGGGACTATGGCTACACCTTC.

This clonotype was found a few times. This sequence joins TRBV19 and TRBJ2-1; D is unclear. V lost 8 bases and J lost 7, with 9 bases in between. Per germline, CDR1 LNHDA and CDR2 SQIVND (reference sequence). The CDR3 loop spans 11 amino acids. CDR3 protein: CASLLGNEQFF. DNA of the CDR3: TGTGCCAGTCTGCTAGGGAATGAGCAGTTCTTC.

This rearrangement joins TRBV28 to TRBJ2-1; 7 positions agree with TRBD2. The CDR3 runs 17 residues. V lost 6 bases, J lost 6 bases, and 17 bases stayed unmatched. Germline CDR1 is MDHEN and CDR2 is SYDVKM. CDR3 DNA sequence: TGTGCCAGCAGCCTATACCCTCACGGGGGGAGTGGCAATGAGCAGTTCTTC. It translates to CASSLYPHGGSGNEQFF.

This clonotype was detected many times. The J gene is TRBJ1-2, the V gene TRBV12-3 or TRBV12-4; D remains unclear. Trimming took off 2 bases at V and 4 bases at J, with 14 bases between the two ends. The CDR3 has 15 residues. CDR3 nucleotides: TGTGCCAGCAGTTTACGGGTCCAATCCCCCTATGGCTACACCTTC. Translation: CASSLRVQSPYGYTF.

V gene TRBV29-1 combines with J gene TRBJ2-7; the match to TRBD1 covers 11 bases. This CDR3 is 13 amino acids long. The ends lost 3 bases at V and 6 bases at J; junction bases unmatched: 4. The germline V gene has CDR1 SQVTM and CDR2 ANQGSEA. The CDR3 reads CSVEDRGRGEQYF. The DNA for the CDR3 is TGCAGCGTTGAGGACAGGGGGCGAGGCGAGCAGTACTTC.

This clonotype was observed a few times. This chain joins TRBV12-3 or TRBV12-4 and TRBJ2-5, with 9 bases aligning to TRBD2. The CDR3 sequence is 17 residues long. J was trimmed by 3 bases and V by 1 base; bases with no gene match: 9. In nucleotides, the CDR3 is TGTGCCAGCAGTTTAGGCCATAGCGGGGGCCGGAAAGAGACCCAGTACTTC. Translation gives CASSLGHSGGRKETQYF.

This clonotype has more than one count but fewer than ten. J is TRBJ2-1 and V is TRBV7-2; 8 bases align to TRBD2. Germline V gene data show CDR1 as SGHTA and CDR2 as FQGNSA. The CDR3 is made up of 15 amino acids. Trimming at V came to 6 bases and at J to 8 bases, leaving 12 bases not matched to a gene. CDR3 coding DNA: TGTGCCAGCAGTTTCCCCGGGACTAGTTCCGATGAGCAGTTCTTC. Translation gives CASSFPGTSSDEQFF.